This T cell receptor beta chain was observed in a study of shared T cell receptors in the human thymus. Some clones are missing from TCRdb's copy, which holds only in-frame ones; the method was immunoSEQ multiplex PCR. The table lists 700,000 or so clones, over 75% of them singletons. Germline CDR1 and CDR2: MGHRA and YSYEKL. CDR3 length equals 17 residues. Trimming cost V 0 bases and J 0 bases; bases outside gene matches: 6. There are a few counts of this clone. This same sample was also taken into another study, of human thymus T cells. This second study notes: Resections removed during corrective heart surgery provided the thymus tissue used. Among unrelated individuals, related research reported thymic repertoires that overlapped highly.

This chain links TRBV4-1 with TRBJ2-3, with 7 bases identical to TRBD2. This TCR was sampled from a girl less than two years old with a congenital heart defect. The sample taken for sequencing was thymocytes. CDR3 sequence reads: CASSQERGGASTDTQYF. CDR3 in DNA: TGCGCCAGCAGCCAAGAAAGGGGAGGGGCGAGCACAGATACGCAGTATTTT.